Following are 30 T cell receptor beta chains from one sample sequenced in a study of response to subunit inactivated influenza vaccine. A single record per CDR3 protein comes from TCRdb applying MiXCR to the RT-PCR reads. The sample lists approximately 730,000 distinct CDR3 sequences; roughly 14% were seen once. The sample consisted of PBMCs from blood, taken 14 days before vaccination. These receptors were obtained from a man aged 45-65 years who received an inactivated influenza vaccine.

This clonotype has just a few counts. The CDR3 coding sequence is TGCGCCAGCAGCCCGGCTCGGCTAGCGGACCATGTTAGGGGCTCCTACGAGCAGTACTTC. Its protein is CASSPARLADHVRGSYEQYF. V and J are TRBV5-1 and TRBJ2-7; 7 nucleotides line up with TRBD2. The CDR3 is 20 amino acids. Germline V gives CDR1 SGHRS, CDR2 YFSETQ. The V gene end was trimmed by 4 bases and the J gene end by 0 bases; junction bases not matched to a gene: 22.

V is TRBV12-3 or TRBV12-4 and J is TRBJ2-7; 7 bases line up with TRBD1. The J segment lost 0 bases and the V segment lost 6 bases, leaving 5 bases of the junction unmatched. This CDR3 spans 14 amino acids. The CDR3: CASRRTGYSYEQYF. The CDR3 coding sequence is TGTGCCAGCAGACGGACAGGCTACTCCTACGAGCAGTACTTC.

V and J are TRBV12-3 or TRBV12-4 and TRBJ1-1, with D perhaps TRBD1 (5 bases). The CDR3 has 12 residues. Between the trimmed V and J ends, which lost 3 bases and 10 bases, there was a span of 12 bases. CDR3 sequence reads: CASSLGEMGAFF. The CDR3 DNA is TGTGCCAGCAGTTTGGGGGAAATGGGAGCTTTCTTT.

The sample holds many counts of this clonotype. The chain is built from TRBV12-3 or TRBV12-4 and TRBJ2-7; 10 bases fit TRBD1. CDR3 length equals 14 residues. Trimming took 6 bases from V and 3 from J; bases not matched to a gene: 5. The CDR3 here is CASSLRDRGYEQYF. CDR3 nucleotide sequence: TGTGCCAGCAGCCTCCGGGACAGGGGCTACGAGCAGTACTTC.

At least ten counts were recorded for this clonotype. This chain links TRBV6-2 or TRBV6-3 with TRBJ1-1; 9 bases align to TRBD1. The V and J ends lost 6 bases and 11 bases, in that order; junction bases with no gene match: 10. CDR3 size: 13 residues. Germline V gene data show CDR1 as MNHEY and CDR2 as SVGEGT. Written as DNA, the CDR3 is TGTGCCAGCAGCGACACCGGGACAGGGTTTGCTTTCTTT. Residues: CASSDTGTGFAFF.

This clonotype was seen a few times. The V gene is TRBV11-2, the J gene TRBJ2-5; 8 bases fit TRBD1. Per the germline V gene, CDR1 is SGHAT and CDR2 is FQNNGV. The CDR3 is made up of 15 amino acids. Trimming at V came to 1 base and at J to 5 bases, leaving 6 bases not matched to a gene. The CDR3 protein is CASSLGQGAVETQYF. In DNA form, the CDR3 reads TGTGCCAGCAGCTTAGGCCAGGGGGCGGTGGAGACCCAGTACTTC.

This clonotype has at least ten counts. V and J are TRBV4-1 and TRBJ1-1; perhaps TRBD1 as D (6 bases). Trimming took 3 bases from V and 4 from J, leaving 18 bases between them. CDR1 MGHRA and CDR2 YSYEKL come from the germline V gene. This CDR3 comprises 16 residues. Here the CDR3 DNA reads TGCGCCAGCAGCCAGATATTTCAGGGGCTGGGCACTGAAGCTTTCTTT. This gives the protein CASSQIFQGLGTEAFF.

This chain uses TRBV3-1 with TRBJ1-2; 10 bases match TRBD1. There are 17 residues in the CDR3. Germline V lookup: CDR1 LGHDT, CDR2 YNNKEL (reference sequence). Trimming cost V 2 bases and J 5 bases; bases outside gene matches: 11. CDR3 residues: CASSQKAPGTGDYGYTF. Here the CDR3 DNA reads TGTGCCAGCAGCCAAAAAGCCCCGGGGACAGGGGATTATGGCTACACCTTC.

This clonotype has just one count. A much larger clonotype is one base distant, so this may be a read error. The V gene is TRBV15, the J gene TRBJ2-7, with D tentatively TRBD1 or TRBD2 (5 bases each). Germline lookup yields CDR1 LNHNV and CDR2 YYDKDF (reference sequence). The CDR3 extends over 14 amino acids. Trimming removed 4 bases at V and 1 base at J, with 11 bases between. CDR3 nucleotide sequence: TGTGCCACCAGCATAGAGGGGAGTTCCTACGAGCAGTACTTC. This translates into CATSIEGSSYEQYF.

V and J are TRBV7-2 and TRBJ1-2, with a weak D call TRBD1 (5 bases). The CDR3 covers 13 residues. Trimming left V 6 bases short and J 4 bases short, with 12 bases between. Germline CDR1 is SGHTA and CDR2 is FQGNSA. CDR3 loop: CASSPRDAYGYTF. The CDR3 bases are TGTGCCAGCAGTCCCAGGGATGCCTATGGCTACACCTTC.

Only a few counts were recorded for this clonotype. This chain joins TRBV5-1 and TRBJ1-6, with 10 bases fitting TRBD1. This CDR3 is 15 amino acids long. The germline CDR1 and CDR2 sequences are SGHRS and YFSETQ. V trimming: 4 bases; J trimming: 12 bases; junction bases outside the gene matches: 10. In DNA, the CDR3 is TGCGCCAGCAGCCTGGGGACAGGGGAGTTGATACCCCTCCACTTT. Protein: CASSLGTGELIPLHF.

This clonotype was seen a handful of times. This CDR3 reads CASSFQGPLHF. The DNA for the CDR3 is TGTGCCAGCAGTTTCCAGGGACCCCTCCACTTT. The V gene is TRBV12-3 or TRBV12-4, the J gene TRBJ1-6; weak D call: TRBD1 (5 bases). Trimming left V 3 bases short and J 12 bases short, with 6 bases between. The CDR3 has 11 residues.

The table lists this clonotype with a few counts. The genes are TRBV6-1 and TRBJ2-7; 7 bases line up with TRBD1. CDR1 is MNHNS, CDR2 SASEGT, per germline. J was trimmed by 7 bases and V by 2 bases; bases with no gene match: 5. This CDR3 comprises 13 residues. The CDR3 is CASSENRGEEQYF. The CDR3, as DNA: TGTGCCAGCAGTGAAAACAGGGGTGAAGAGCAGTACTTC.

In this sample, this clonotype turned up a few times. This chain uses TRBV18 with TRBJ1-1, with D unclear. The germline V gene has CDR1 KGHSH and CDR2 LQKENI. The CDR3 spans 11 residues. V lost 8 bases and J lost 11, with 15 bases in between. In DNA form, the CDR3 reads TGTGCCAGCCGTGCGGAGGTTGACGCTTTCTTT. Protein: CASRAEVDAFF.

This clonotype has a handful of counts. CDR3 nucleotide sequence: TGTGCCAGCAGTCGCCCCGAACTAGCGCCCTCCTACAATGAGCAGTTCTTC. This encodes CASSRPELAPSYNEQFF. The chain employs TRBV28 and TRBJ2-1, with TRBD2 matching over 7 bases. The CDR3 has 17 residues. Germline V gene sequence: CDR1 MDHEN, CDR2 SYDVKM. V dropped 5 bases and J dropped 0; count of bases not matched to a gene: 10.

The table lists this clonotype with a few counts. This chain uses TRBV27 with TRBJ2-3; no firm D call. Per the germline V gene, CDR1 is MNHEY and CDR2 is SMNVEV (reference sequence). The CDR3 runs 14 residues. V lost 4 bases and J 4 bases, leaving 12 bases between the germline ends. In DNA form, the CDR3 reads TGTGCCAGCAGTTCCCCCACATTGTCAGATACGCAGTATTTT. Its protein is CASSSPTLSDTQYF.

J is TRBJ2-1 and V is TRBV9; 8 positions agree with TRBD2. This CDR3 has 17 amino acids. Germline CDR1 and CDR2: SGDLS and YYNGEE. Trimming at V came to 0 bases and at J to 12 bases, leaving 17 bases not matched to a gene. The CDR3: CASSVAGGTSKTIGQFF. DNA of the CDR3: TGTGCCAGCAGCGTAGCTGGGGGGACTAGTAAGACAATTGGGCAGTTCTTC.

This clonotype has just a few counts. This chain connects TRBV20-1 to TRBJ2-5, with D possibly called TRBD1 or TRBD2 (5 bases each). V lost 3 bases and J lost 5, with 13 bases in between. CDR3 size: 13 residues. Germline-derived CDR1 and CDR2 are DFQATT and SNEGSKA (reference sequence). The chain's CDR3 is CSARGSEGETQYF. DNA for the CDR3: TGCAGTGCTAGGGGGAGCGAGGGGGAGACCCAGTACTTC.

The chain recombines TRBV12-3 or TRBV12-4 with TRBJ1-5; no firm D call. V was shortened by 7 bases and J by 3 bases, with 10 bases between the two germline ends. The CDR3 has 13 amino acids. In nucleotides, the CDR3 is TGTGCCAGCAAGATAGATTCCAATCAGCCCCAGCATTTT. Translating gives CASKIDSNQPQHF.

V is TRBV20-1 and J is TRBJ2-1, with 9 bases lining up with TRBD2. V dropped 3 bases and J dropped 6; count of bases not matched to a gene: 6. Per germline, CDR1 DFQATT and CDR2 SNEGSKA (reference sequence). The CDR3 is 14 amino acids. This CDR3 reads CSASSGSGTNEQFF. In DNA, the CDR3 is TGCAGTGCTAGTAGCGGGAGTGGTACCAATGAGCAGTTCTTC.

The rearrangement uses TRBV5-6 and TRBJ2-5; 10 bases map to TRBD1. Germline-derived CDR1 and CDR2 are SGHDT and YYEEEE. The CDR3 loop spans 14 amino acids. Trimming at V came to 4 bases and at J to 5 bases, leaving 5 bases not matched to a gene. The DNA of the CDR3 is TGTGCCAGCAGCGTCGGGACAGGGGTCGAGACCCAGTACTTC. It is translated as CASSVGTGVETQYF.

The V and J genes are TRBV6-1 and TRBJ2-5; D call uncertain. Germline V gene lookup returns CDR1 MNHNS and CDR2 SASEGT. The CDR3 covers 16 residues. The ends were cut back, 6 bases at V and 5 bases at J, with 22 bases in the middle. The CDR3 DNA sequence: TGTGCCAGCAGCCTTTACGGACCGGATCTGTCGGAGACCCAGTACTTC. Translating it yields CASSLYGPDLSETQYF.

The CDR3, as DNA: TGCGCCAGCAGCTTGACGGATGACACTGAAGCTTTCTTT. It encodes CASSLTDDTEAFF. The V call is TRBV5-1, the J call TRBJ1-1, with D hard to call. From germline, CDR1 is SGHRS and CDR2 YFSETQ. The V end was cut by 1 base, the J end by 3 bases, with 7 bases between. The CDR3 has 13 residues. Together with reference TRBV5-1 and TRBJ1-1, the CDR3 gives the full variable domain: KAGVTQTPRYLIKTRGQQVTLSCSPISGHRSVSWYQQTPGQGLQFLFEYFSETQRNKGNFPGRFSGRQFSNSRSEMNVSTLELGDSALYLCASSLTDDTEAFFGQGTRLTVV.

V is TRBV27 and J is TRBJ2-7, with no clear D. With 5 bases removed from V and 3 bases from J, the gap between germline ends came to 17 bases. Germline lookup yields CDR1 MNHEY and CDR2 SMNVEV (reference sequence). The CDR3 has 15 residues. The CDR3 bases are TGTGCCAGCAGTAAAAATATTGGCCTTAGCTACGAGCAGTACTTC. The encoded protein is CASSKNIGLSYEQYF.

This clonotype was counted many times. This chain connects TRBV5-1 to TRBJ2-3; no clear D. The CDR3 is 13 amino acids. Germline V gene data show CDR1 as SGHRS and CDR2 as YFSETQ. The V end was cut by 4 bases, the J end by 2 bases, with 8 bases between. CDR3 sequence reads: CASSQDVTDTQYF. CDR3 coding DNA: TGCGCCAGCAGCCAGGATGTCACAGATACGCAGTATTTT.

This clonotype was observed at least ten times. CDR3 nucleotide sequence: TGTGCCAGCAGTTATAGGTGGGAGCAGTTCTTC. Its translation is CASSYRWEQFF. The V call is TRBV6-2 or TRBV6-3, the J call TRBJ2-1; D remains ambiguous. Germline-derived CDR1 and CDR2 are MNHEY and SVGEGT. This CDR3 is built from 11 residues. Trimming shortened V by 3 bases and J by 10 bases, and 7 bases separated the two germline ends.

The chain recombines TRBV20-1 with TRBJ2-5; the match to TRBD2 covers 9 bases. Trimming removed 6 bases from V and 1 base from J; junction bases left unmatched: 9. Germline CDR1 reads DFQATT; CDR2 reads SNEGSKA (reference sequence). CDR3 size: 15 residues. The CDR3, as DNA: TGCAGTGCACATGCTAGCGGGACCACCCAAGAGACCCAGTACTTC. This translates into CSAHASGTTQETQYF.

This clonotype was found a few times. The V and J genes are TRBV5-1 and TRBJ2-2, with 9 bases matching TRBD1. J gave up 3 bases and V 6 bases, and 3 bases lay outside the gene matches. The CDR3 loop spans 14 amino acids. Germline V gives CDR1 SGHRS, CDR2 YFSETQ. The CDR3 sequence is CASKRDRDTGELFF. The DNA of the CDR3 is TGCGCCAGCAAACGGGACAGGGACACCGGGGAGCTGTTTTTT.

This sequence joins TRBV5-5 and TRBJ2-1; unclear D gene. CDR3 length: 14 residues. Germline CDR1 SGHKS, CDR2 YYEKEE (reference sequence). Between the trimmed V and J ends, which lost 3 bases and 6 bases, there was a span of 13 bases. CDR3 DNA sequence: TGTGCCAGCAGCTGGAGACGGTTAGGCAATGAGCAGTTCTTC. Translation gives CASSWRRLGNEQFF.

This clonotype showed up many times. CDR3 in DNA: TGTGCCAGCAGTGATCAGTACGAGCAGTACTTC. Translated: CASSDQYEQYF. The rearrangement links TRBV28 to TRBJ2-7; no firm D call. The CDR3 sequence is 11 residues long. CDR1 and CDR2 (germline): MDHEN, SYDVKM. V lost 5 bases to trimming and J lost 4 bases, with 6 bases between them.